This is a list of T cell receptor beta chains from one sample in a study of cytotoxic CD8 clonotypes in ibrutinib-treated CLL. The table came from immunoSEQ multiplex PCR; TCRdb's copy has only in-frame clones and leaves some out. This table holds fewer than 300,000 clones, approximately 76% found once. Specimen: PBMCs, collected at disease progression, from a patient treated with ibrutinib. The receptors shown here come from a human donor with chronic lymphocytic leukemia. CDR3s leave out the opening cysteine and the closing phenylalanine or tryptophan. Fields, in order: J gene, V gene, D gene, CDR3 protein. A D gene is named only where the DNA matches it firmly.

TRBJ1-1 TRBV5-6 . ASSPVWNTEAF
TRBJ2-2 TRBV27 . ASSLLVPGELF
TRBJ2-7 TRBV29-1 . SVVVRANEQY
TRBJ2-5 TRBV5-1 TRBD2 ASSYLAGAQETQY
TRBJ2-2 TRBV5-1 TRBD1 ASSSRTGGLDTGELF
TRBJ2-7 TRBV5-1 . ASSEATAYEQY
TRBJ2-2 TRBV4-3 TRBD2 ASSRQLAGLTNTGELF
TRBJ2-7 TRBV6-5 . ASSYLGLARVMY
TRBJ2-1 TRBV18 TRBD2 ASSPYTSGQPSHEQF
TRBJ2-1 TRBV7-8 TRBD2 ASSLAVGRGSDEQF
TRBJ2-7 TRBV29-1 TRBD1 SVEDGGTGTYEQY
TRBJ2-5 TRBV19 . ASSMSGQGLETQY
TRBJ2-7 TRBV19 . ASNAGRGAYEQY
TRBJ2-3 TRBV18 . ASSPDLTDTQY
TRBJ1-1 TRBV6-6 . ASTKNEVGEAF
TRBJ1-5 TRBV4-2 . ASSPGGAQPQH
TRBJ2-1 TRBV7-3 . ASSLVGSSGEQF
TRBJ2-5 TRBV11-3 TRBD1 ASSLRQGQETQY
TRBJ2-5 TRBV28 . ASSLRGKKAETQY
TRBJ1-2 TRBV11-2 . ASSPGSPYGYT
TRBJ1-2 TRBV7-2 . ASSIDRNYGYT
TRBJ2-7 TRBV10-3 TRBD1 AIGGTGEYEQY